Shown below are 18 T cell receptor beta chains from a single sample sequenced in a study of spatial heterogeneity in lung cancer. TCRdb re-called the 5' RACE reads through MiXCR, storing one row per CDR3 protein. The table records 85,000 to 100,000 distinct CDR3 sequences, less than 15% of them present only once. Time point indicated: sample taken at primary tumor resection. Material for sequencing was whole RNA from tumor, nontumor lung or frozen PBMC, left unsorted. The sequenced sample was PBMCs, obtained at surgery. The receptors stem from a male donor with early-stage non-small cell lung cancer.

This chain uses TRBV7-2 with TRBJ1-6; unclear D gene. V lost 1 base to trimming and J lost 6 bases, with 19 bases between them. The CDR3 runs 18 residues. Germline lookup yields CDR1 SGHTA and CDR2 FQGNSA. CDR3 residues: CASSLVTALQRSNSPLHF. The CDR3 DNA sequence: TGTGCCAGCAGCTTAGTGACGGCCCTACAGAGGAGTAATTCACCCCTCCACTTT.

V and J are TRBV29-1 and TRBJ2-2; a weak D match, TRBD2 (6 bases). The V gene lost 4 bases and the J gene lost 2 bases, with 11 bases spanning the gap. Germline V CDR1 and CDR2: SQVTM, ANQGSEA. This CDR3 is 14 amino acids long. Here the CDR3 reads CSVGAGLNTGELFF. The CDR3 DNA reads TGCAGCGTTGGTGCGGGATTAAACACCGGGGAGCTGTTTTTT.

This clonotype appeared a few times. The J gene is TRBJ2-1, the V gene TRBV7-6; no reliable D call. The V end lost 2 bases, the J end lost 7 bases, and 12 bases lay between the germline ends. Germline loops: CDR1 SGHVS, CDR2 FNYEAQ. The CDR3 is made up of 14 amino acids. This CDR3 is CASSLNTVMNEQFF. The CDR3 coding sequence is TGTGCCAGCAGCTTAAATACTGTTATGAATGAGCAGTTCTTC.

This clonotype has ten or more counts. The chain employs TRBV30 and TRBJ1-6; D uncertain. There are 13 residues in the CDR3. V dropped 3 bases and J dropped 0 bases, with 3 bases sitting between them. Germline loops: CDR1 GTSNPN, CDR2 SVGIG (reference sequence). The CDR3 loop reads CAWRGSYNSPLHF. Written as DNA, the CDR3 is TGTGCCTGGAGAGGCTCCTATAATTCACCCCTCCACTTT.

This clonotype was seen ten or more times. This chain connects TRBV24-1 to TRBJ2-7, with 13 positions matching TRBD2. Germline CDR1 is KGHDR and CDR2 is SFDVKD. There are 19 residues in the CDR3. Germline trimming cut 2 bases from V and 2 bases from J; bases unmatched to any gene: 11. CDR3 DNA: TGTGCCACCAGTGATTACGACAGGATCACTAGCGGGAGGGCCTACGAGCAGTACTTC. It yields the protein CATSDYDRITSGRAYEQYF.

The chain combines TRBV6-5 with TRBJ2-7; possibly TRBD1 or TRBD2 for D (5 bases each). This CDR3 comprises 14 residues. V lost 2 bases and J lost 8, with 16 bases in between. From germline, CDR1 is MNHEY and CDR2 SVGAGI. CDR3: CASSYQTGTNKQYF. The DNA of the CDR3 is TGTGCCAGCAGTTACCAAACCGGGACGAATAAGCAGTACTTC.

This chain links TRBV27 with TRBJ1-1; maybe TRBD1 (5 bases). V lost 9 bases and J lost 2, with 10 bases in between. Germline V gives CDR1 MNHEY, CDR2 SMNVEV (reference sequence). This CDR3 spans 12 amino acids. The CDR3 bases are TGTGCCAGTAAACAGGCTAACACTGAAGCTTTCTTT. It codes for CASKQANTEAFF.

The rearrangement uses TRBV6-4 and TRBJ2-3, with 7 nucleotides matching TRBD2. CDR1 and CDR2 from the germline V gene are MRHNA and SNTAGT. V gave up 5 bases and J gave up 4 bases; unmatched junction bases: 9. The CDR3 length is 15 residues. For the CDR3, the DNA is TGTGCCAGCAGTAACCGACCGGGAGGCCCAGATACGCAGTATTTT. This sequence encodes CASSNRPGGPDTQYF.

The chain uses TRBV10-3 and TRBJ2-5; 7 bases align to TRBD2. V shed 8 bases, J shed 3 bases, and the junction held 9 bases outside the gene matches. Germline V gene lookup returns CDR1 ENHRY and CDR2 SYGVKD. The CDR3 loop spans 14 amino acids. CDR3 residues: CAIREAIQKETQYF. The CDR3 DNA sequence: TGTGCCATCCGGGAGGCTATCCAAAAAGAGACCCAGTACTTC.

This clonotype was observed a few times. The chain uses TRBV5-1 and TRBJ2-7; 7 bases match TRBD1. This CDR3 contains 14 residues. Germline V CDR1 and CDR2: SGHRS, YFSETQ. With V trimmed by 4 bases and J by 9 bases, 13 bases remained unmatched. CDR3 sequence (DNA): TGCGCCAGCAGCGAAGGGACAGTCCGAGGGGGGCAGTACTTC. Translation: CASSEGTVRGGQYF.

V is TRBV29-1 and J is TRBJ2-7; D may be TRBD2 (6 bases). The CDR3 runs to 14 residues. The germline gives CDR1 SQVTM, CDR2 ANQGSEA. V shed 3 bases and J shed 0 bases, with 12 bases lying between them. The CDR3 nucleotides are TGCAGCGTTGAGGACGCGGGGAACTCCTACGAGCAGTACTTC. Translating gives CSVEDAGNSYEQYF.

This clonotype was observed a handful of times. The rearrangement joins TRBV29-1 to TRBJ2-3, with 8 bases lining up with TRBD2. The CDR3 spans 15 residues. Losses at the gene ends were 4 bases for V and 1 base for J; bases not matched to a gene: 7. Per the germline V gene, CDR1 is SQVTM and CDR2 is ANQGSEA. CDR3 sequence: CSVVRGGWRTDTQYF. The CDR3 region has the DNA TGCAGCGTTGTCCGGGGGGGCTGGCGCACAGATACGCAGTATTTT.

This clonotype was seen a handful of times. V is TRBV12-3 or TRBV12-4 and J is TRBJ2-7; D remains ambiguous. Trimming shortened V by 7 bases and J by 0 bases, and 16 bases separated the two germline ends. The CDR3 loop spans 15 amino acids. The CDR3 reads CASTLYRGDSYEQYF. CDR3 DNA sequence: TGTGCCAGCACCCTATATCGTGGGGACTCCTACGAGCAGTACTTC.

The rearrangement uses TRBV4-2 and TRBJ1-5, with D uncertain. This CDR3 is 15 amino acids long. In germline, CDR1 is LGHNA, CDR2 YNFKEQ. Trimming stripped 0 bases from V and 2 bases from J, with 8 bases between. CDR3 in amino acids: CASSQEGRRNQPQHF. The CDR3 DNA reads TGTGCCAGCAGCCAAGAAGGACGGCGCAATCAGCCCCAGCATTTT.

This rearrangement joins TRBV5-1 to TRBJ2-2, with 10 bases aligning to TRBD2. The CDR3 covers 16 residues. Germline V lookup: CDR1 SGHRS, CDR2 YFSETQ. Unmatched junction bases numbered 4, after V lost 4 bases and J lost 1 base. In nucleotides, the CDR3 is TGCGCCAGCAGCCCCAGGACTAGCGGGAACACCGGGGAGCTGTTTTTT. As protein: CASSPRTSGNTGELFF.

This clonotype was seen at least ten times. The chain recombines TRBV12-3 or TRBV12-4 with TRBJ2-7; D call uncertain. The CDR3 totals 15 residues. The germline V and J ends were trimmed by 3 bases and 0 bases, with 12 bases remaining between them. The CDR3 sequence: CASSFSPSSSYEQYF. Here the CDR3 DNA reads TGTGCCAGCAGTTTTTCCCCCTCTAGCTCCTACGAGCAGTACTTC.

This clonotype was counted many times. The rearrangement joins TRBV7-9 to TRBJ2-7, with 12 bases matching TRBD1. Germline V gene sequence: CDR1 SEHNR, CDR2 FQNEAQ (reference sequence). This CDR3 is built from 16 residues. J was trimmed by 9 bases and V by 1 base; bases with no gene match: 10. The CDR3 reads CASSLEGTGGRFGQYF. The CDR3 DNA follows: TGTGCCAGCAGCTTAGAAGGGACAGGGGGCCGTTTCGGGCAGTACTTC. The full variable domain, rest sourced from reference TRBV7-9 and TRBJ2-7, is DTGVSQNPRHKITKRGQNVTFRCDPISEHNRLYWYRQTLGQGPEFLTYFQNEAQLEKSRLLSDRFSAERPKGSFSTLEIQRTEQGDSAMYLCASSLEGTGGRFGQYFGPGTRLTVT.

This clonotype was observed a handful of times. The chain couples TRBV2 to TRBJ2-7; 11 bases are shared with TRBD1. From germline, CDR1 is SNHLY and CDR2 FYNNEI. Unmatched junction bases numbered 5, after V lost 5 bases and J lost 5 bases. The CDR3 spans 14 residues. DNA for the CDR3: TGTGCCAGCAGTCCAGGACAGGGGGCACACGAGCAGTACTTC. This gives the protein CASSPGQGAHEQYF.